Given below is one T cell receptor (beta chain) in context. The data were taken from a study of blood T cell repertoires in COVID-19. In the study overall: Samples representing acute and convalescent COVID-19 were sourced from the United States, Italy and Spain.

Authors' analysis steps: Researchers report that nucleated cell counts were estimated from reference gene primer amplification. Data came from immunoSEQ multiplex PCR; TCRdb stores just in-frame clones and leaves some out. Clonal size and the V and J genes are those of that table, whereas D and trimming came from the DNA. The sample comprises about 190,000 clones, about 82% of which are singletons, and 4.5% to 5.5% rests with the top ten. Trimming at V came to 4 bases and at J to 10 bases, leaving 5 bases not matched to a gene. This CDR3 comprises 13 residues. Germline V gene sequence: CDR1 WSHSY, CDR2 SAAADI.

The specimen sequenced was peripheral blood. The chain couples TRBV10-2 to TRBJ2-1; 9 bases align to TRBD2. This sequence originates from a woman aged 30 to 39 with acute or convalescent COVID-19. Here the CDR3 DNA reads TGCGCCAGCAGTGTAGCGGGAGTGAGGGAGCAGTTCTTC. Protein product: CASSVAGVREQFF.